These T cell receptor beta chains were read from a single sample in a study of Ad26.COV2.S vaccination and SARS-CoV-2 variants. Data came from immunoSEQ multiplex PCR; TCRdb stores just in-frame clones and leaves some out. The sample contains fewer than 500,000 clones, roughly 87% of which appear only once. The sample consisted of peripheral blood, taken in a trial of Ad26.COV2.S vaccine versus placebo. These receptors were obtained from a person aged 18-65 years who received the Ad26.COV2.S COVID-19 vaccine or a placebo. Both conserved end residues are part of each CDR3. Fields, in order: CDR3 length, J gene, D gene, V gene, CDR3 DNA, CDR3 protein. The D gene is left open where the match is weak.

17 TRBJ2-2 TRBD2 TRBV27 TGTGCCAGCAGTCCGTACTCAGCGGGAGCTGACACCGGGGAGCTGTTTTTT CASSPYSAGADTGELFF
19 TRBJ2-7 TRBD2 TRBV15 TGTGCCACCAGCAGAGCAAGGAGAGCTAGCGGGAGCTCCTCCTACGAGCAGTACTTC CATSRARRASGSSSYEQYF
16 TRBJ2-3 TRBD2 TRBV28 TGTGCCAGCACCCTGAGGGGTAGCGGGGGCACAGATACGCAGTATTTT CASTLRGSGGTDTQYF
14 TRBJ2-7 . TRBV7-9 TGTGCCAGCAGCAGCAATACTGACCGCTACGAGCAGTACTTC CASSSNTDRYEQYF
14 TRBJ2-7 . TRBV5-6 TGTGCCAGCAGCTTGGGGGGAAGCGTTTACGAGCAGTACTTC CASSLGGSVYEQYF
16 TRBJ2-1 . TRBV5-1 TGCGCCAGCAGCTTCCGCGCGGAAAGCTCCTACAATGAGCAGTTCTTC CASSFRAESSYNEQFF
15 TRBJ1-2 . TRBV30 TGTGCCTGGAGTCCCCCCGGGGGAGCTAACTATGGCTACACCTTC CAWSPPGGANYGYTF
15 TRBJ2-2 . TRBV2 TGTGCCAGCAGTGTACGAGAGGGAATAACCGGGGAGCTGTTTTTT CASSVREGITGELFF
17 TRBJ1-2 . TRBV7-8 TGTGCCAGCAGCTCCGCGAGGGGCATTATATCTAACTATGGCTACACCTTC CASSSARGIISNYGYTF
14 TRBJ2-1 TRBD1 TRBV9 TGTGCCAGCGGCGAGGGACAGGGAGGGTATGAGCAGTTCTTC CASGEGQGGYEQFF
15 TRBJ1-1 . TRBV6-5 TGTGCCAGCAACAACCCGGGACGTCTGAACACTGAAGCTTTCTTT CASNNPGRLNTEAFF
10 TRBJ2-1 . TRBV10-3 TGTGCCATCGGTGTTACTAGTCTGTTCTTC CAIGVTSLFF
13 TRBJ1-5 TRBD1 TRBV2 TGTGCCAGCATGGAAGGGGGCCGTCAGCCCCAGCATTTT CASMEGGRQPQHF
13 TRBJ1-1 . TRBV18 TGTGCCAGCTCGGCGGGGCCCTCTACTGAAGCTTTCTTT CASSAGPSTEAFF
13 TRBJ2-5 . TRBV18 TGTGCCAGCTCACCCGAGCGAAAAGAGACCCAGTACTTC CASSPERKETQYF